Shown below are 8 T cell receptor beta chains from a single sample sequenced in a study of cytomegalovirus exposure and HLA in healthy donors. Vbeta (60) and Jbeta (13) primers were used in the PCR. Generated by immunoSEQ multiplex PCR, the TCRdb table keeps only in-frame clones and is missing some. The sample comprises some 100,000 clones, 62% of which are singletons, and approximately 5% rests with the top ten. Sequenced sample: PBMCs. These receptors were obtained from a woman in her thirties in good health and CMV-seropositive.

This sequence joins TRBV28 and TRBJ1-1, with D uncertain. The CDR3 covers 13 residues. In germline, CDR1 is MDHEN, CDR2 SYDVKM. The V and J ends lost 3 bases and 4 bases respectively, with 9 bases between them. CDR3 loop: CASSFNSPTEAFF. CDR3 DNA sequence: TGTGCCAGCAGTTTCAACAGTCCCACTGAAGCTTTCTTT.

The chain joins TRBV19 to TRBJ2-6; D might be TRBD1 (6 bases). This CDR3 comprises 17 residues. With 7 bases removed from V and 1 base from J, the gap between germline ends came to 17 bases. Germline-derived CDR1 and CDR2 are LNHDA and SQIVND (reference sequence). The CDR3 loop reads CASTPRGYTSGANVLTF. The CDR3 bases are TGTGCCAGTACCCCGAGGGGGTACACGTCTGGGGCCAACGTCCTGACTTTC.

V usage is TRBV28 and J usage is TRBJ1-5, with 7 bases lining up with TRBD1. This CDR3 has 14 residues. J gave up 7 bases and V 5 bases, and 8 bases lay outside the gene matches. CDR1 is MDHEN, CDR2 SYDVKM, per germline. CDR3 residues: CASSTTGVLQPQHF. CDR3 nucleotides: TGTGCCAGCAGTACAACAGGGGTTCTCCAGCCCCAGCATTTT. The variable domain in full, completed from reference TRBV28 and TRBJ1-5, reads DVKVTQSSRYLVKRTGEKVFLECVQDMDHENMFWYRQDPGLGLRLIYFSYDVKMKEKGDIPEGYSVSREKKERFSLILESASTNQTSMYLCASSTTGVLQPQHFGDGTRLSIL.

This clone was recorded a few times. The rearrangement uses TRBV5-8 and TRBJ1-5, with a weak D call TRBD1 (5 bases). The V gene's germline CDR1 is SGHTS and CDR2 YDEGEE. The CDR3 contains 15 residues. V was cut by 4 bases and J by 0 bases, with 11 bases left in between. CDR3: CASSREGRSNQPQHF. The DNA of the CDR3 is TGTGCCAGCAGCCGGGAGGGGCGTAGCAATCAGCCCCAGCATTTT.

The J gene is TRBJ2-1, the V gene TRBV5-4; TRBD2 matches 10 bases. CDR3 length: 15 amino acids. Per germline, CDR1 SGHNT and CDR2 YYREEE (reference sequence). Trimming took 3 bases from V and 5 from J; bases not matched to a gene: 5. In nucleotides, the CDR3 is TGTGCCAGCAGCTCTGGACTAGCGGCTCACAATGAGCAGTTCTTC. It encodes CASSSGLAAHNEQFF.

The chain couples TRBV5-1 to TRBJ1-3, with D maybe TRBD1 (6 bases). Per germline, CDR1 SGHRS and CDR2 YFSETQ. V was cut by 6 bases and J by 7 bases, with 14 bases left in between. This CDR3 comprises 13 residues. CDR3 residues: CASKETGHNTIYF. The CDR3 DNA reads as TGCGCCAGCAAAGAAACAGGGCATAACACCATATATTTT. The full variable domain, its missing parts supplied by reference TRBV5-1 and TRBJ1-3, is KAGVTQTPRYLIKTRGQQVTLSCSPISGHRSVSWYQQTPGQGLQFLFEYFSETQRNKGNFPGRFSGRQFSNSRSEMNVSTLELGDSALYLCASKETGHNTIYFGEGSWLTVV.

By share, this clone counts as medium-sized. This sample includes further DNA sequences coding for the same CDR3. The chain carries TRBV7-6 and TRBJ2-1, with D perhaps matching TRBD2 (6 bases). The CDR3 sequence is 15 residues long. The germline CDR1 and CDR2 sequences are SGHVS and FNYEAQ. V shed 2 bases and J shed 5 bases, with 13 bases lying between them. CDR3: CASSLFGGLNNEQFF. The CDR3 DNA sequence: TGTGCCAGCAGCTTATTCGGGGGTTTAAACAATGAGCAGTTCTTC.

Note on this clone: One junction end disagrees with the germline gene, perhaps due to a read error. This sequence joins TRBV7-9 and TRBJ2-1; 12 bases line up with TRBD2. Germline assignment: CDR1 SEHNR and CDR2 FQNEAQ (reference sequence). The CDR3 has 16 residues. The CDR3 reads CSSSLASGGVKDEQFF. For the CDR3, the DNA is TGTTCCAGCAGCTTAGCTAGCGGGGGGGTAAAGGATGAGCAGTTCTTC.